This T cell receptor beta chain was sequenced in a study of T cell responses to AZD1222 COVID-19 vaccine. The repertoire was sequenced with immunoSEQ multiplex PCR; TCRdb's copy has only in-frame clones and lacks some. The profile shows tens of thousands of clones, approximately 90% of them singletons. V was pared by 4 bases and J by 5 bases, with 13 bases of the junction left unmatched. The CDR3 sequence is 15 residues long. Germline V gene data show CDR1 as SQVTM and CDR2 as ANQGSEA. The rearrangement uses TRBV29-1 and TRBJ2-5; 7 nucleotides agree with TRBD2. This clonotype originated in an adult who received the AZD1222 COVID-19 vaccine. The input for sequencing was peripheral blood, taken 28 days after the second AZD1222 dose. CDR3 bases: TGCAGCGTTGGGGGGGGTGCGGGTGGCTTGGAGACCCAGTACTTC. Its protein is CSVGGGAGGLETQYF.